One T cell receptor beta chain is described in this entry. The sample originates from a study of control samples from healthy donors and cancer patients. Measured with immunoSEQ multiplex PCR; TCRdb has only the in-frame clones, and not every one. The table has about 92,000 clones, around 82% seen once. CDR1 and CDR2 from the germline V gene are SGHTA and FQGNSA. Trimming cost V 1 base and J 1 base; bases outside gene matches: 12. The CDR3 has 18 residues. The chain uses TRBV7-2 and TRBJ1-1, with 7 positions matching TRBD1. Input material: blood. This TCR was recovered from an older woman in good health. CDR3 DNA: TGTGCCAGCAGCTTAGGCCACAACTTCAGGGGGAGGAACACTGAAGCTTTCTTT. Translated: CASSLGHNFRGRNTEAFF.